The rows below give T cell receptor beta chains drawn from one sample of a study of blood T cells in healthy people across ages. TCRdb re-called the 5' RACE reads with MiXCR, one entry per CDR3 protein. The sample shows about 1.8 million distinct CDR3 sequences, around half of them seen only once. Input material: blood. The origin of the receptors is a woman in her thirties or forties in good health. Both conserved end residues are part of each CDR3. Fields, in order: V gene, D gene, clone size, J gene, CDR3 protein, CDR3 DNA. The D gene is left open where the match is weak. Rows give clone size only sometimes, using once, few, many, or a class for an expanded clone.

TRBV16	TRBD1	-	TRBJ1-4	CASTHRGSEKLFF	TGTGCCAGCACCCACAGGGGCTCGGAAAAACTGTTTTTT
TRBV6-2/TRBV6-3	-	-	TRBJ2-7	CASSYSRGSLDEQYF	TGTGCCAGCAGTTACTCTCGGGGGAGTCTCGACGAGCAGTACTTC
TRBV6-5	TRBD2	-	TRBJ2-3	CASSYRTSGSTDTQYF	TGTGCCAGCAGTTACCGGACTAGCGGAAGCACAGATACGCAGTATTTT
TRBV7-2	-	-	TRBJ2-3	CAGSSFHSTDTQYF	TGTGCCGGCAGCTCCTTTCATAGCACAGATACGCAGTATTTT
TRBV6-6	-	-	TRBJ1-2	CASSYSQDRTYGYTF	TGTGCCAGCAGTTATAGTCAGGACAGAACCTATGGCTACACCTTC
TRBV13	TRBD2	-	TRBJ2-3	CASELGGTTDTQYF	TGTGCCAGCGAACTCGGGGGGACCACAGATACGCAGTATTTT
TRBV5-5	-	-	TRBJ2-1	CASSQSPSVEGFF	TGTGCCAGCAGCCAAAGCCCCTCGGTCGAAGGGTTCTTC
TRBV7-2	-	-	TRBJ2-3	CASSYAPRTDTQYF	TGTGCCAGCAGCTACGCCCCTCGCACAGATACGCAGTATTTT
TRBV6-1	TRBD1	-	TRBJ2-4	CASSRTRTGGSTAKNIQYF	TGTGCCAGCAGCAGGACCCGGACAGGGGGAAGTACGGCCAAAAACATTCAGTACTTC
TRBV10-3	-	-	TRBJ2-7	CAISEGRVFYEQYF	TGTGCCATCAGTGAGGGCAGGGTCTTCTACGAGCAGTACTTC
TRBV28	TRBD1	few	TRBJ2-7	CASGDLRDRGEQYF	TGTGCCAGCGGGGACTTACGTGACAGGGGCGAGCAGTACTTC
TRBV20-1	-	-	TRBJ2-3	CSISGGTDTQYF	TGCAGTATTTCGGGGGGCACAGATACGCAGTATTTT
TRBV20-1	TRBD2	-	TRBJ2-1	CSALTSNHNEQFF	TGCAGTGCCTTGACTAGCAATCACAATGAGCAGTTCTTC
TRBV20-1	-	few	TRBJ2-1	CSARENEQFF	TGCAGTGCTAGAGAGAATGAGCAGTTCTTC
TRBV21-1	-	few	TRBJ2-7	CARFSSYEQYF	TGTGCCCGCTTTAGCTCCTACGAGCAGTACTTC
TRBV12-3/TRBV12-4	-	-	TRBJ2-1	CTSSRTGLPFNEQFF	TGTACCAGCAGCCGAACAGGGCTACCGTTCAATGAGCAGTTCTTC
TRBV5-6	TRBD2	once	TRBJ2-7	CASIRTSGATYEQYF	TGTGCCAGCATCCGGACTAGCGGGGCAACCTACGAGCAGTACTTC
TRBV6-6	TRBD1	-	TRBJ2-5	CASRHRDRVGKTQYF	TGTGCCAGCAGGCACCGGGACAGGGTGGGGAAGACCCAGTACTTC
TRBV4-3	TRBD2	-	TRBJ2-1	CASSQDRLGGSSYNEQFF	TGCGCCAGCAGCCAAGATCGGTTGGGGGGGAGCTCCTACAATGAGCAGTTCTTC
TRBV6-2/TRBV6-3	-	-	TRBJ2-7	CASSYTQGYEQYF	TGTGCCAGCAGTTACACCCAGGGCTACGAGCAGTACTTC
TRBV6-5	TRBD1	-	TRBJ1-2	CASSYGTASYNYGYTF	TGTGCCAGCAGTTACGGGACAGCTTCCTATAACTATGGCTACACCTTC
TRBV29-1	-	few	TRBJ1-2	CSVELSTQPSYGYTF	TGCAGCGTTGAACTATCGACACAACCCTCCTATGGCTACACCTTC
TRBV12-3/TRBV12-4	TRBD1	few	TRBJ2-7	CASSFIRGHEQYF	TGTGCCAGCAGTTTTATCAGGGGGCACGAGCAGTACTTC
TRBV7-9	TRBD2	once	TRBJ2-1	CASSPTSAANEQFF	TGTGCCAGCAGCCCGACTAGCGCCGCGAATGAGCAGTTCTTC
TRBV7-9	-	-	TRBJ2-5	CASSLRATDPQYF	TGTGCCAGCAGCTTAAGGGCGACGGACCCTCAGTACTTC
TRBV19	-	-	TRBJ1-5	CASSIGQGPRYSNQPQHF	TGTGCCAGTAGTATAGGGCAAGGCCCTCGATATAGCAATCAGCCCCAGCATTTT
TRBV13	TRBD1	few	TRBJ2-5	CASSSGGVEETQYF	TGTGCCAGCAGCTCAGGGGGAGTCGAGGAGACCCAGTACTTC
TRBV18	-	-	TRBJ2-1	CASSPQRASNEQFF	TGTGCCAGCTCACCACAGCGGGCCTCCAATGAGCAGTTCTTC
TRBV4-3	TRBD1	-	TRBJ2-7	CASSHLTGSGNEQYF	TGCGCCAGCAGCCACCTGACAGGGTCGGGAAACGAGCAGTACTTC
TRBV4-2	-	few	TRBJ2-7	CASSQGSIMGGSEQYF	TGTGCCAGCAGCCAAGGGTCAATTATGGGGGGATCCGAGCAGTACTTC
TRBV7-3	-	-	TRBJ1-2	CASSLFQGSGYTF	TGTGCCAGCAGCTTATTTCAGGGCTCTGGCTACACCTTC
TRBV20-1	TRBD1	-	TRBJ1-1	CSARKGTGSTEAFF	TGCAGTGCTAGAAAGGGGACAGGGAGTACTGAAGCTTTCTTT
TRBV7-9	-	-	TRBJ1-1	CASSSGVAENTEAFF	TGTGCCAGCAGCTCTGGGGTGGCGGAGAACACTGAAGCTTTCTTT
TRBV4-2	-	-	TRBJ2-1	CASSQGRGTSSANEQFF	TGTGCCAGCAGCCAGGGGCGGGGGACATCCTCTGCCAATGAGCAGTTCTTC
TRBV7-8	-	-	TRBJ2-4	CASSPSNPGRIIAKNIQYF	TGTGCCAGCAGCCCTAGTAATCCCGGGAGAATTATAGCCAAAAACATTCAGTACTTC
TRBV12-3/TRBV12-4	TRBD2	few	TRBJ2-1	CASLTSGNNEQFF	TGTGCCAGCTTAACTAGCGGGAACAATGAGCAGTTCTTC
TRBV15	-	-	TRBJ2-5	CATSSGPQTQYF	TGTGCCACCAGCTCGGGACCTCAGACCCAGTACTTC
TRBV7-6	-	-	TRBJ2-7	CASSLGDEGYEQYF	TGTGCCAGCAGCTTGGGGGACGAGGGCTACGAGCAGTACTTC
TRBV19	TRBD1	-	TRBJ2-5	CASSILVTGDQETQYF	TGTGCCAGTAGTATACTGGTTACAGGGGATCAAGAGACCCAGTACTTC
TRBV6-2/TRBV6-3	TRBD2	few	TRBJ2-7	CASSYSTSLNSYEQYF	TGTGCCAGCAGTTACTCGACTAGCCTCAATTCCTACGAGCAGTACTTC
TRBV25-1	-	-	TRBJ2-2	CASSSGSNTGELFF	TGTGCCAGCAGTTCGGGTTCTAACACCGGGGAGCTGTTTTTT
TRBV20-1	-	-	TRBJ2-7	CSASLTGKAYEQYF	TGCAGTGCTAGTCTGACCGGCAAAGCCTACGAGCAGTACTTC
TRBV7-2	TRBD2	few	TRBJ2-5	CASSLAASGGPHQETQYF	TGTGCCAGCAGCTTAGCAGCTAGCGGGGGCCCTCATCAAGAGACCCAGTACTTC
TRBV10-3	-	-	TRBJ1-1	CAISEEALKGTEAFF	TGTGCCATCAGTGAGGAAGCACTAAAAGGCACTGAAGCTTTCTTT
TRBV4-1	TRBD1	-	TRBJ1-2	CASSQDKETGYYGYTF	TGCGCCAGCAGCCAAGATAAAGAGACAGGGTACTATGGCTACACCTTC
TRBV5-6	-	few	TRBJ2-7	CASSARPRGPSYEQYF	TGTGCCAGCAGCGCCCGCCCTCGGGGGCCCTCCTACGAGCAGTACTTC
TRBV24-1	-	-	TRBJ1-5	CATSQDSNQPQHF	TGTGCCACCAGTCAGGATAGCAATCAGCCCCAGCATTTT
TRBV4-3	-	-	TRBJ2-1	CASSQGPGPQGNEQFF	TGCGCCAGCAGCCAAGGTCCGGGGCCGCAAGGCAATGAGCAGTTCTTC
TRBV6-6	-	few	TRBJ2-1	CASSYGANEQFF	TGTGCCAGCAGTTACGGAGCAAATGAGCAGTTCTTC
TRBV7-2	-	-	TRBJ1-2	CASSPRRGREFYGYTF	TGTGCCAGCAGCCCACGGAGGGGACGGGAATTCTATGGCTACACCTTC
TRBV5-1	TRBD1	many	TRBJ2-7	CASSPGTGAIHEQYF	TGCGCCAGCAGCCCGGGGACAGGGGCCATCCACGAGCAGTACTTC
TRBV7-9	TRBD2	-	TRBJ2-1	CASREKGTNSYNEQFF	TGTGCCAGCAGGGAAAAAGGGACTAACTCCTACAATGAGCAGTTCTTC
TRBV5-1	-	-	TRBJ2-5	CASSMSETAETQYF	TGCGCCAGCAGCATGAGTGAGACGGCAGAGACCCAGTACTTC
TRBV7-8	TRBD1	few	TRBJ2-4	CASSPNRGRNIQYF	TGTGCCAGCAGCCCAAACAGGGGTCGGAACATTCAGTACTTC